The 10 T cell receptor beta chains listed next were all sequenced from one sample in a study of response to subunit inactivated influenza vaccine. TCRdb analysed the RT-PCR reads with MiXCR anew, one entry per CDR3 protein. Counted here are some 500,000 distinct CDR3 sequences, approximately 13% occurring once; the ten biggest clones make up approximately 14%. The specimen was PBMCs from blood, collected 45 days after vaccination. These receptors all come from a man aged 45 to 65 who received an inactivated influenza vaccine.

The chain combines TRBV2 with TRBJ2-7; 7 bases are a match to TRBD2. The CDR3 runs to 14 residues. CDR1 and CDR2 (germline): SNHLY, FYNNEI. V shed 6 bases, J shed 0 bases, and the junction held 5 bases outside the gene matches. The CDR3 nucleotides read TGTGCCAGCAGGGGAGCGGGATCCTCCTACGAGCAGTACTTC. This translates into CASRGAGSSYEQYF.

The chain has TRBV10-3 and TRBJ1-3, with D unresolved. Trimming took off 10 bases at V and 0 bases at J, with 10 bases between the two ends. Germline V lookup: CDR1 ENHRY, CDR2 SYGVKD. The CDR3 is 13 amino acids. Here the CDR3 reads CASEGNSGNTIYF. In DNA, the CDR3 is TGTGCCAGCGAGGGAAACTCTGGAAACACCATATATTTT.

This clonotype was detected many times. The chain couples TRBV11-2 to TRBJ2-7, with 13 bases aligning to TRBD2. CDR1 and CDR2 (germline): SGHAT, FQNNGV. The V and J ends lost 3 bases and 0 bases, in that order; junction bases with no gene match: 2. CDR3 size: 16 residues. In DNA, the CDR3 is TGTGCCAGCAGCTTTAGACTAGCGGGAGGCTCCTACGAGCAGTACTTC. Encoded protein: CASSFRLAGGSYEQYF.

V gene TRBV28 combines with J gene TRBJ2-7; D possibly uses TRBD1 or TRBD2 (5 bases each). Deletions cut 1 base from V and 7 bases from J, with 17 bases between. Looked up from germline, CDR1 is MDHEN and CDR2 is SYDVKM. The CDR3 is 15 residues long. The CDR3 DNA is TGTGCCAGCAGTTTATCGGCCCAGGGACCCCGGGAGCAGTACTTC. The encoded protein is CASSLSAQGPREQYF.

This chain uses TRBV28 with TRBJ2-1; D is undetermined. V was shortened by 1 base and J by 12 bases, with 13 bases between the two germline ends. Germline V gene data show CDR1 as MDHEN and CDR2 as SYDVKM. This CDR3 is built from 13 residues. CDR3 bases: TGTGCCAGCAGTTTATCTGACCGAACGTCGCAGTTCTTC. It yields the protein CASSLSDRTSQFF.

CDR3 region: CASSHPRGSGANVLTF. CDR3 in DNA: TGTGCCAGCAGCCATCCCAGGGGCTCTGGGGCCAACGTCCTGACTTTC. The chain is built from TRBV3-1 and TRBJ2-6; perhaps TRBD1 as D (6 bases). V was clipped by 3 bases and J by 0 bases, with 9 bases between them. There are 16 residues in the CDR3. Germline V gives CDR1 LGHDT, CDR2 YNNKEL (reference sequence).

There are a few counts of this clonotype. The rearrangement joins TRBV5-5 to TRBJ2-1, with D perhaps TRBD1 (6 bases). Germline V gene lookup returns CDR1 SGHKS and CDR2 YYEKEE (reference sequence). V lost 5 bases, J lost 8 bases, and 17 bases lay in between. This CDR3 comprises 14 residues. In DNA form, the CDR3 reads TGTGCCAGCAGAGGGGACACGTTCTGGTATGAGCAGTTCTTC. It is translated as CASRGDTFWYEQFF.

Ten or more counts support this clonotype. The gene calls are TRBV7-2 and TRBJ2-1; D gene uncertain. Trimming took off 1 base at V and 1 base at J, with 8 bases between the two ends. The CDR3 has 15 residues. CDR1 and CDR2 from the germline V gene are SGHTA and FQGNSA. This CDR3 reads CASSLVVGSYNEQFF. The CDR3 nucleotides are TGTGCCAGCAGCTTAGTGGTGGGGTCCTACAATGAGCAGTTCTTC.

V is TRBV7-9 and J is TRBJ1-2; D remains unclear. Looked up from germline, CDR1 is SEHNR and CDR2 is FQNEAQ (reference sequence). CDR3 length: 14 residues. V lost 5 bases, J lost 1 base, and 11 bases lay in between. This chain's CDR3 is CASSEGLGNYGYTF. CDR3 DNA: TGTGCCAGCAGCGAAGGCTTGGGTAACTATGGCTACACCTTC.

In this sample, this clonotype turned up many times. The junction shows a germline mismatch at one end, possibly a read error. The rearrangement links TRBV12-3 or TRBV12-4 to TRBJ2-1; no definite D call. This CDR3 is built from 14 residues. The CDR3 nucleotides are TGCGCCAGCACCTTGGCCGGCAGCTACAATGAGCAGTTCTTC. Amino acid sequence: CASTLAGSYNEQFF.